This T cell receptor beta chain derives from a study of T cell repertoires in cytomegalovirus infection. Study in general: A matching HLA type, together with CMV infection, was signaled by public TCR beta signatures.

The CDR3 has 13 amino acids. Germline values: CDR1 SGHTA, CDR2 FQGNSA. This clonotype was seen a few times. Its target is unknown. A junction boundary mismatches the germline segment, possibly from a read error. TCRdb passed the reads through MiXCR, listing each CDR3 protein once. The sample lists 550,000 to 850,000 distinct CDR3 sequences; about 30% were seen once. V gene TRBV7-2 combines with J gene TRBJ2-3; 7 nucleotides align to TRBD2. The receptor comes from a human donor in good health (CMV status not recorded). Some clones in this sample may be carry-over from other donors' samples. Sample: cultured PBMCs, taken from culture after CMV antigen stimulation. CDR3 bases: TGTGCCAGCAGCTTAGATCTAGCGGATAGGCAGTATTTT. It is translated as CASSLDLADRQYF.